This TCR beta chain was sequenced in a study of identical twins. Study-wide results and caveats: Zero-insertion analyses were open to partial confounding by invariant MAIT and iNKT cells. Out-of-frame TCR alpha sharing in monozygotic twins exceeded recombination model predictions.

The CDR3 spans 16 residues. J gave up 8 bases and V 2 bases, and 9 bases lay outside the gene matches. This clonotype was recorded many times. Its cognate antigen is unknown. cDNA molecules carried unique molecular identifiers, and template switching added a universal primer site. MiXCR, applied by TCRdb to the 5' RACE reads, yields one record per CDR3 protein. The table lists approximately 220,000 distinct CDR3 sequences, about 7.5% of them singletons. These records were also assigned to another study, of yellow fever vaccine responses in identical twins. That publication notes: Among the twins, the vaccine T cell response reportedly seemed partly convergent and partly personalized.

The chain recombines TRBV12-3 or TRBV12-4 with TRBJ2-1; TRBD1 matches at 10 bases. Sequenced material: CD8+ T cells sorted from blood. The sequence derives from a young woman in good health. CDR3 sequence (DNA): TGTGCCAGCAGTTTATTCGGGGACAGGGGCCTATATGAGCAGTTCTTC. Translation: CASSLFGDRGLYEQFF.